This paragraph reports one T cell receptor (beta chain). This entry comes from a study of blood T cell repertoires in COVID-19. Study summary: The origin of the acute and convalescent COVID-19 samples was the United States, Italy and Spain. PBMCs, B-cell-depleted T cells, or T cells provided the cDNA or gDNA that made up the material.

This CDR3 is 13 amino acids long. Trimming shortened V by 7 bases and J by 5 bases, and 14 bases separated the two germline ends. The germline V gene encodes CDR1 SGHRS and CDR2 YFSETQ. Sequencing was performed with immunoSEQ multiplex PCR; in TCRdb, only in-frame clones are kept and a portion is missing. The sample has hundreds of thousands of clones, around 88% seen once; the top ten hold over 5.5%. The sequence derives from a woman aged 80 or over with COVID-19, enrolled during active disease. The chain joins TRBV5-1 to TRBJ2-3; D call uncertain. Sequencing was done on a sample of peripheral blood. CDR3 amino acids: CASSSLAEDTQYF. DNA of the CDR3: TGCGCCAGCTCGTCCCTCGCGGAAGATACGCAGTATTTT.